The entry that follows covers one T cell receptor (beta chain) sequence. The sample belongs to a study of a mutant IDH1 vaccine in newly diagnosed glioma. Measured with immunoSEQ multiplex PCR; TCRdb has only the in-frame clones, and not every one. The table records about 36,000 clones, around four fifths of them present only once. Time point in this sample: baseline, week 1 (first vaccination visit). Stated treatment: pre-vaccination baseline after standard-of-care therapy. Germline CDR1 MGHRA, CDR2 YSYEKL. Trimming removed 1 base from V and 7 bases from J; junction bases left unmatched: 4. The CDR3 runs to 15 residues.

The receptor's source is a man aged 35-49 years with glioma. Some clones in this sample may be carry-over from other donors' samples. The genes are TRBV4-1 and TRBJ2-1; 10 bases fit TRBD2. Source: PBMCs, taken from a glioma patient treated with radiotherapy, temozolomide or both. CDR3: CASSQGAGGQNEQFF. CDR3 nucleotide sequence: TGCGCCAGCAGCCAAGGAGCGGGGGGGCAGAATGAGCAGTTCTTC.